This paragraph reports one T cell receptor beta chain. The antigen is unknown. Culture lasted roughly 9 days before CD4+ T cell isolation. In the cultures, half the medium was exchanged for IL-2 medium on days 3 and 7. The sample is drawn from a study of vaccination effects on CD4 cells after COVID-19. CDR3 length equals 14 residues. Germline V gene sequence: CDR1 LGHDT, CDR2 YNNKEL (reference sequence). Trimming removed 3 bases at V and 4 bases at J, with 9 bases between. TCRdb's copy holds only in-frame clones and misses some; the assay was immunoSEQ multiplex PCR. The top ten clones hold roughly 2% of a sample with about 70,000 clones, 70% to 80% of them seen once.

V gene TRBV3-1 (or the pseudogene TRBV3-2) combines with J gene TRBJ2-2, with D maybe TRBD1 (6 bases). This clonotype was sampled from a human donor who received a COVID-19 vaccine. This sample comprised CD4+ T cells from PBMCs cultured without peptide, obtained before COVID-19 vaccination. The CDR3: CASSQSGVTGELFF. The CDR3 region has the DNA TGTGCCAGCAGCCAGTCAGGGGTCACCGGGGAGCTGTTTTTT.